A single sample is the source of the 27 T cell receptor beta chains below, sequenced in a study of shared clonotypes between healthy human individuals (dated by TCRdb to 2020 to 2022). The library relied on the immunoSEQ multiplex PCR assay. TCRdb obtained this table from immuneACCESS and retained in-frame rearrangements with V and J assigned. These tables miss some clones; where compared with another copy, unresolved V genes account for less than half of the shortfall, and the remainder is unexplained. This sample is represented by about 2.2 million clones; approximately 94% of them were singletons. Clones ranked in the top ten supply approximately 1.7% of the sample. CD8 naive samples were obtained by positive selection for CCR7 among CD45RO-negative cells, yielding a CD45RA+CCR7+ population from which TemRA cells were excluded. Specimen: naive CD8+ T cells from PBMCs. According to the study, the label for this sample's cell subset or site signals: CD45RA+CCR7+. The receptors shown here come from a man younger than 35 in good health. Some clones in this sample may be carry-over from other donors' samples.

Concerning this clone itself: This sample also contains other DNA sequences that code for the same CDR3. This chain connects TRBV10-3 to TRBJ2-7; TRBD1 might be the D (6 bases). V was clipped by 3 bases and J by 0 bases, with 9 bases between them. Germline values: CDR1 ENHRY, CDR2 SYGVKD. The CDR3 runs 14 residues. The CDR3 region has the DNA TGTGCCATCAGTGATAGGGGGAGCTCCTACGAGCAGTACTTC. This encodes CAISDRGSSYEQYF.

CDR3 nucleotide sequence: TGTGCCAGCAGCTCCACACCGAACAGAAATGAGCAGTTCTTC. Protein product: CASSSTPNRNEQFF. The chain couples TRBV5-6 to TRBJ2-1; D not resolved. V lost 3 bases and J 7 bases, leaving 14 bases between the germline ends. The CDR3 is made up of 14 amino acids. Germline CDR1 and CDR2: SGHDT and YYEEEE.

This clone was detected only a few times. The chain couples TRBV20-1 to TRBJ1-1; D gene uncertain. CDR1 DFQATT and CDR2 SNEGSKA come from the germline V gene (reference sequence). Trimming pared 6 bases from V and 3 bases from J, leaving 8 bases between. The CDR3 spans 11 residues. The CDR3 nucleotides read TGCAGTGCCCTATCGGACACTGAAGCTTTCTTT. Its protein is CSALSDTEAFF.

Concerning this clone: Additional DNA sequences in this sample encode the identical CDR3. V is TRBV5-1 and J is TRBJ2-7; D gene ambiguous. Germline values: CDR1 SGHRS, CDR2 YFSETQ. Trimming stripped 0 bases from V and 6 bases from J, with 4 bases between. This CDR3 is built from 11 residues. CDR3 region: CASSLGAEQYF. The CDR3 bases are TGCGCCAGCAGCTTGGGTGCCGAGCAGTACTTC. Full variable domain (remainder filled in from reference TRBV5-1 and TRBJ2-7): KAGVTQTPRYLIKTRGQQVTLSCSPISGHRSVSWYQQTPGQGLQFLFEYFSETQRNKGNFPGRFSGRQFSNSRSEMNVSTLELGDSALYLCASSLGAEQYFGPGTRLTVT.

This clone showed up just once. The chain joins TRBV4-2 to TRBJ2-5; TRBD1 matches at 8 bases. With V trimmed by 0 bases and J by 1 base, 10 bases remained unmatched. There are 18 residues in the CDR3. Germline CDR1 reads LGHNA; CDR2 reads YNFKEQ. CDR3 residues: CASSQDSSQGAPQETQYF. As DNA, the CDR3 is TGTGCCAGCAGCCAAGATTCTAGTCAGGGGGCACCCCAAGAGACCCAGTACTTC.

The V call is TRBV7-3, the J call TRBJ1-1, with D tentatively TRBD1 (5 bases). This CDR3 comprises 14 residues. The germline CDR1 and CDR2 sequences are SGHTA and FQGTGA. The V gene lost 5 bases and the J gene lost 5 bases, with 15 bases spanning the gap. The CDR3 loop reads CASSPGGGGTEAFF. CDR3 nucleotides: TGTGCCAGCAGCCCCGGGGGGGGTGGAACTGAAGCTTTCTTT.

This rearrangement joins TRBV27 to TRBJ1-2, with 7 bases matching TRBD1. V was clipped by 7 bases and J by 3 bases; unmatched bases: 8. CDR3 size: 14 residues. Per germline, CDR1 MNHEY and CDR2 SMNVEV (reference sequence). In nucleotides, the CDR3 is TGTGCCAGCAAAAATGTAGGGGGCCACTATGGCTACACCTTC. Translating gives CASKNVGGHYGYTF.

This chain joins TRBV7-2 and TRBJ2-7, with a possible D match to TRBD1 (6 bases). The germline CDR1 and CDR2 sequences are SGHTA and FQGNSA. V was shortened by 0 bases and J by 0 bases, with 12 bases between the two germline ends. The CDR3 length is 16 residues. CDR3 sequence (DNA): TGTGCCAGCAGCTTAGCGCGGCAGGGGAGCTCCTACGAGCAGTACTTC. Its translation: CASSLARQGSSYEQYF.

This clone appeared once. The chain links TRBV2 to TRBJ2-1; a possible D gene is TRBD2 (5 bases). V dropped 6 bases and J dropped 1 base, with 13 bases sitting between them. The germline gives CDR1 SNHLY, CDR2 FYNNEI. CDR3 length: 15 residues. The CDR3, as DNA: TGTGCCAGCAGCCCGCGGACTCAATCCTACAATGAGCAGTTCTTC. Translated, it gives CASSPRTQSYNEQFF.

The chain couples TRBV9 to TRBJ2-7; 7 bases fit TRBD1. The CDR3 spans 16 residues. J was trimmed by 6 bases and V by 7 bases; bases with no gene match: 19. Germline assignment: CDR1 SGDLS and CDR2 YYNGEE. The CDR3 here is CASGKDRDDRSGEQYF. Written as DNA, the CDR3 is TGTGCCAGCGGCAAAGACAGGGATGATAGGAGTGGCGAGCAGTACTTC.

CDR3 amino acids: CASSPRAVFYEQYF. CDR3 nucleotide sequence: TGTGCCAGCAGTCCCAGGGCAGTCTTCTACGAGCAGTACTTC. The chain recombines TRBV28 with TRBJ2-7; D might be TRBD1 (5 bases). The CDR3 is 14 amino acids. CDR1 is MDHEN, CDR2 SYDVKM, per germline. Trimming shortened V by 5 bases and J by 3 bases, and 14 bases separated the two germline ends.

J is TRBJ2-3 and V is TRBV9; TRBD1 might be the D (6 bases). Germline V lookup: CDR1 SGDLS, CDR2 YYNGEE. CDR3 length equals 15 residues. With 4 bases removed from V and 0 bases from J, the gap between germline ends came to 12 bases. Here the CDR3 reads CASSTRQASTDTQYF. Here the CDR3 DNA reads TGTGCCAGCAGCACAAGACAGGCAAGCACAGATACGCAGTATTTT.

This clone was observed a single time. The rearrangement joins TRBV6-5 to TRBJ2-6; D unclear. This CDR3 is built from 13 residues. Germline V lookup: CDR1 MNHEY, CDR2 SVGAGI. Deletions cut 0 bases from V and 8 bases from J, with 5 bases between. CDR3 region: CASSYSQSNVLTF. In nucleotides, the CDR3 is TGTGCCAGCAGTTACTCCCAGTCCAACGTCCTGACTTTC.

The V and J genes are TRBV6-5 and TRBJ2-7; tentatively, D is TRBD1 (6 bases). The ends were cut back, 6 bases at V and 2 bases at J, with 14 bases in the middle. Germline assignment: CDR1 MNHEY and CDR2 SVGAGI. The CDR3 is made up of 14 amino acids. The DNA of the CDR3 is TGTGCCAGCAGCCCCACAGGGTCAACCTACGAGCAGTACTTC. Its protein product is CASSPTGSTYEQYF.

The chain joins TRBV28 to TRBJ2-2; D is ambiguous. The CDR3 is 12 residues long. V lost 4 bases to trimming and J lost 2 bases, with 2 bases between them. The germline gives CDR1 MDHEN, CDR2 SYDVKM. CDR3 loop: CASSSNTGELFF. The CDR3 bases are TGTGCCAGCAGTTCAAACACCGGGGAGCTGTTTTTT.

This clone has just one count. This chain links TRBV4-2 with TRBJ1-2; 8 bases line up with TRBD1. V lost 3 bases, J lost 6 bases, and 9 bases stayed unmatched. CDR3 length: 15 residues. CDR1 is LGHNA, CDR2 YNFKEQ, per germline. CDR3 DNA sequence: TGTGCCAGCAGCCAGGACCTCCAGGGGGCGGATGGCTACACCTTC. Translated, it gives CASSQDLQGADGYTF.

The chain recombines TRBV13 with TRBJ2-3; no clear D. Germline lookup yields CDR1 PRHDT and CDR2 FYEKMQ (reference sequence). The length of the CDR3 is 13 residues. V lost 4 bases and J lost 1, with 6 bases in between. The CDR3 here is CASSSLGTDTQYF. CDR3 nucleotides: TGTGCCAGCAGCTCCTTGGGCACAGATACGCAGTATTTT.

J is TRBJ2-1 and V is TRBV28; D ambiguous. The CDR3 runs to 15 residues. The V gene lost 9 bases and the J gene lost 7 bases, with 22 bases spanning the gap. Germline-derived CDR1 and CDR2 are MDHEN and SYDVKM. CDR3 DNA sequence: TGTGCCAGTTCCTCGGGTGACGGAGAATCGAATGAGCAGTTCTTC. Protein: CASSSGDGESNEQFF.

The V call is TRBV28, the J call TRBJ2-1; tentatively, D is TRBD1 (5 bases). Germline CDR1 and CDR2: MDHEN and SYDVKM. The V end was cut by 5 bases, the J end by 8 bases, with 16 bases between. This CDR3 has 14 amino acids. CDR3 in amino acids: CASSTWGLGYEQFF. The CDR3 DNA reads TGTGCCAGCAGTACGTGGGGCTTAGGGTATGAGCAGTTCTTC.

The rearrangement links TRBV6-5 to TRBJ2-5, with TRBD1 identical over 9 bases. Unmatched junction bases numbered 0, after V lost 2 bases and J lost 5 bases. The CDR3 spans 13 residues. Germline CDR1 MNHEY, CDR2 SVGAGI. The CDR3 is CASSYDRGETQYF. The CDR3 DNA follows: TGTGCCAGCAGTTACGACAGGGGGGAGACCCAGTACTTC.

The chain couples TRBV29-1 to TRBJ1-2; possibly TRBD1 for D (6 bases). CDR1 SQVTM and CDR2 ANQGSEA come from the germline V gene. V was clipped by 7 bases and J by 2 bases, with 8 bases between them. The CDR3 has 11 residues. DNA for the CDR3: TGCAGCGGACAGGTCAACTATGGCTACACCTTC. Translating gives CSGQVNYGYTF.

V and J are TRBV7-6 and TRBJ1-5, with TRBD1 matching 8 bases. Per germline, CDR1 SGHVS and CDR2 FNYEAQ. The trim removed 2 bases at V and 3 bases at J, leaving 6 bases unmatched. This CDR3 spans 16 amino acids. Written as DNA, the CDR3 is TGTGCCAGCAGCTTAAGGACAGGGTTTAACAATCAGCCCCAGCATTTT. This encodes CASSLRTGFNNQPQHF.

DNA of the CDR3: TGTGCCAGCGGACCTAGCGGGGCTAGCACAGATACGCAGTATTTT. It specifies CASGPSGASTDTQYF. The V gene is TRBV7-3, the J gene TRBJ2-3; TRBD2 matches 9 bases. The CDR3 covers 15 residues. From germline, CDR1 is SGHTA and CDR2 FQGTGA. Trimming took 8 bases from V and 0 from J; bases not matched to a gene: 6.

V and J are TRBV9 and TRBJ2-3; possibly TRBD1 or TRBD2 for D (5 bases each). The CDR3 loop spans 14 amino acids. V gave up 4 bases and J gave up 6 bases, with 15 bases separating them. Germline CDR1 reads SGDLS; CDR2 reads YYNGEE. CDR3 loop: CASSSYVGEDTQYF. The CDR3 DNA sequence: TGTGCCAGCAGCTCCTACGTGGGGGAGGATACGCAGTATTTT.

This clone was picked up one time. V usage is TRBV6-1 and J usage is TRBJ2-7, with 8 nucleotides matching TRBD2. From germline, CDR1 is MNHNS and CDR2 SASEGT. V lost 3 bases to trimming and J lost 2 bases; unmatched junction nucleotides: 6. The CDR3 runs to 15 residues. CDR3 bases: TGTGCCAGCAGTGAGGGACTAGGGGCGCCCTACGAGCAGTACTTC. As protein: CASSEGLGAPYEQYF.

The V gene is TRBV7-3, the J gene TRBJ2-1, with D maybe TRBD1 (6 bases). CDR1 and CDR2 (germline): SGHTA, FQGTGA. V dropped 0 bases and J dropped 1 base, with 10 bases sitting between them. The CDR3 length is 16 residues. CDR3 sequence: CASSLTGGRSYNEQFF. CDR3 DNA sequence: TGTGCCAGCAGCTTAACAGGGGGTAGATCCTACAATGAGCAGTTCTTC.

This clone appeared once. The chain couples TRBV30 to TRBJ2-7, with D maybe TRBD2 (5 bases). V lost 0 bases and J 2 bases, leaving 14 bases between the germline ends. From germline, CDR1 is GTSNPN and CDR2 SVGIG (reference sequence). The CDR3 runs 15 residues. The DNA for the CDR3 is TGTGCCTGGAGTGTAGGGAGTCCAGTTCCCTACGAGCAGTACTTC. It encodes CAWSVGSPVPYEQYF.